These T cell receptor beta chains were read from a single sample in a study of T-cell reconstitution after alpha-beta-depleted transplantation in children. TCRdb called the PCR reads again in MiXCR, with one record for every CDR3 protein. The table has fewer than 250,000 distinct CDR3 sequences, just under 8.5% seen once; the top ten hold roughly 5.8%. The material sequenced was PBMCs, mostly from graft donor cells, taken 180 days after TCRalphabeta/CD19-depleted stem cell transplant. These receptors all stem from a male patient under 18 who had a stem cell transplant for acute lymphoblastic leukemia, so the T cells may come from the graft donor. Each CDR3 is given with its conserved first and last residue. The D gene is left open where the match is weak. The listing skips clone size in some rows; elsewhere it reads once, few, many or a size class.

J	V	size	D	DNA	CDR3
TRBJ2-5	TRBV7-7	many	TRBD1	TGTGCCAGCAGCTTGGCCACAGGGGTCCAAGAGACCCAGTACTTC	CASSLATGVQETQYF
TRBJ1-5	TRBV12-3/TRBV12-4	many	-	TGTGCCAGCAGTTTGGGCACTTTCAATCAGCCCCAGCATTTT	CASSLGTFNQPQHF
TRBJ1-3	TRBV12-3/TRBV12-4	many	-	TGTGCCAGCAGCCCTGGGTTCTCCTCTGGAAACACCATATATTTT	CASSPGFSSGNTIYF
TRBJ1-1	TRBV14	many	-	TGTGCCAGCAGCCAAGATCTTGGCTTGGGGGGCCGTACTGAAGCTTTCTTT	CASSQDLGLGGRTEAFF
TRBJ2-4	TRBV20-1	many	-	TGCAGTGCTAGAGATACAGGGCTGAAAAACATTCAGTACTTC	CSARDTGLKNIQYF
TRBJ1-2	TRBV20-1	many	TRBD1	TGCAGTGCTAGCCGGGACAGGGTGTATGGCTACACCTTC	CSASRDRVYGYTF
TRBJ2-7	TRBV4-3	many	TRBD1	TGCGCCAGCAGCCAAGAGTGGCAGGGGGCCTACGAGCAGTACTTC	CASSQEWQGAYEQYF
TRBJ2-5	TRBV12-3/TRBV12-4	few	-	TGTGCCAGCAGTCTCCGGACAGTACAAGAGACCCAGTACTTC	CASSLRTVQETQYF
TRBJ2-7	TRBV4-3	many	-	TGCGCCAGCAGCCAAGAATGGGGGCCTTGGAGACAGGACTCCTACGAGCAGTACTTC	CASSQEWGPWRQDSYEQYF
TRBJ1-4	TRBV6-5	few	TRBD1	TGTGCCAGCAGTTACTCCGGGACAGGAGATATTGCAACTAATGAAAAACTGTTTTTT	CASSYSGTGDIATNEKLFF
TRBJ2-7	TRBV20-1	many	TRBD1	TGCAGTGCTGACAGGGAGAGCACGATACACGAGCAGTACTTC	CSADRESTIHEQYF
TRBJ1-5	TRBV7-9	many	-	TGTGCCAGCAGCTTAGTTTTGGGACCTTATAGCAATCAGCCCCAGCATTTT	CASSLVLGPYSNQPQHF
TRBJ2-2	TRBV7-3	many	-	TGTGCCAGCAGCCTAGGCAGGGAGGGGGAGCTGTTTTTT	CASSLGREGELFF
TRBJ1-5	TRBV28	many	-	TGTGCCAGCAGTTTCATAGGAAATCAGCCCCAGCATTTT	CASSFIGNQPQHF
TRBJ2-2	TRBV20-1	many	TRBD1	TGCAGTGCTAGGGGACAGGGAGGGTGGGAGCTGTTTTTT	CSARGQGGWELFF
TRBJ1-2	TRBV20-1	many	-	TGCAGTGCTAGAGATGTCGGACGGGGAAACTATGGCTACACCTTC	CSARDVGRGNYGYTF
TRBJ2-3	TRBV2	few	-	TGTGCCAGCCTTCAGGGGGGCAGTTTCACATATACGCAGTATTTT	CASLQGGSFTYTQYF
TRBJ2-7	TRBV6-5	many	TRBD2	TGTGCCAGCAGTTCCTCGGCCCTCGGGACTAGCGGGGCCTACGAGCAGTACTTC	CASSSSALGTSGAYEQYF
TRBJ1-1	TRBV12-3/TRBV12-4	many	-	TGTGCCAGCAACATGGGACTCGCTGCAGCTTTCTTT	CASNMGLAAAFF
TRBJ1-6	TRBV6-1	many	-	TGTGCCAGCAGTGTCACCTGGGAGTCACCCCTCCACTTT	CASSVTWESPLHF
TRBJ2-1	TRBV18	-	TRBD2	TGTGCCAGCTCACCACCGGGACTAGCGAATGAGCAGTTCTTC	CASSPPGLANEQFF